The next 24 T cell receptor beta chains were all read from a single sample in a study of Graves' ophthalmopathy and Graves' hyperthyroidism. Amplification targeted the TCR beta CDR3 regions, with RNA transcripts as the source material. The authors performed first-round RT-PCR with HTBI primers and then a second-round multiplex PCR. One entry per CDR3 protein, called by TCRdb with MiXCR from the multiplex PCR reads. The top ten hold around 9.8% of the sample, which has approximately 500,000 distinct CDR3 sequences, around 15% seen once. The sequencing sample was made of blood. The source of these receptors is a woman in her twenties or thirties with Graves' ophthalmopathy.

Of note for this clonotype: At one of its ends the junction is not consistent with the germline gene, which may arise from a read error. The V and J genes are TRBV7-9 and TRBJ2-7; 8 bases line up with TRBD2. The length of the CDR3 is 15 residues. CDR1 is SEHNR and CDR2 is FQNEAQ in the germline V gene (reference sequence). CDR3: CASSPRQLADYDQYF. In nucleotides, the CDR3 is TGTGCCAGCAGCCCCCGTCAACTAGCGGATTACGATCAGTACTTC. The full variable domain, completed using reference TRBV7-9 and TRBJ2-7, is DTGVSQNPRHKITKRGQNVTFRCDPISEHNRLYWYRQTLGQGPEFLTYFQNEAQLEKSRLLSDRFSAERPKGSFSTLEIQRTEQGDSAMYLCASSPRQLADYDQYFGPGTRLTVT.

This clonotype was detected many times. This chain connects TRBV30 to TRBJ2-2; D might be TRBD1 (6 bases). CDR3 size: 16 residues. V lost 4 bases, J lost 6 bases, and 21 bases lay in between. Germline-derived CDR1 and CDR2 are GTSNPN and SVGIG (reference sequence). CDR3: CAWKGSHRVKSGELFF. For the CDR3, the DNA is TGTGCCTGGAAGGGGTCGCACAGGGTAAAATCCGGGGAGCTGTTTTTT.

Many counts were recorded for this clonotype. The chain has TRBV6-1 and TRBJ1-5, with D possibly matching TRBD1 (6 bases). The CDR3 is 14 residues long. Germline V gene data show CDR1 as MNHNS and CDR2 as SASEGT. V gave up 6 bases and J gave up 6 bases, with 15 bases separating them. CDR3 nucleotides: TGTGCCAGCAGCCCTACAGGGTACAGTCAGCCCCAGCATTTT. Its protein is CASSPTGYSQPQHF.

This clonotype was detected many times. This chain connects TRBV11-2 to TRBJ1-1; 7 bases fit TRBD1. Germline CDR1 is SGHAT and CDR2 is FQNNGV. The CDR3 is 14 amino acids. The V segment lost 5 bases and the J segment 2 bases; nucleotides outside the gene matches: 5. Written as DNA, the CDR3 is TGTGCCAGCAGCGCACAGGGGACCAACACTGAAGCTTTCTTT. Its protein is CASSAQGTNTEAFF.

This clonotype was observed at least ten times. The chain links TRBV12-3 or TRBV12-4 to TRBJ1-1; perhaps TRBD1 as D (6 bases). V dropped 5 bases and J dropped 6 bases, with 13 bases sitting between them. The length of the CDR3 is 13 residues. CDR3 nucleotide sequence: TGTGCCAGCAGTCGAGGGGGGTACGCTGAAGCTTTCTTT. This codes for CASSRGGYAEAFF.

This clonotype was seen ten or more times. It may be a read error: a sequence one base away is much more abundant. This chain connects TRBV12-3 or TRBV12-4 to TRBJ2-7, with D unresolved. Trimming shortened V by 2 bases and J by 3 bases, and 5 bases separated the two germline ends. CDR3 length: 12 amino acids. For the CDR3, the DNA is TGTGCCAGCAGTTTAAGCTTCTACGAGCAGTACTTC. Its translation is CASSLSFYEQYF.

This clonotype was recorded at least ten times. This chain connects TRBV5-1 to TRBJ2-7; possibly TRBD1 for D (6 bases). The CDR3 has 13 amino acids. Germline values: CDR1 SGHRS, CDR2 YFSETQ. Trimming stripped 7 bases from V and 2 bases from J, with 13 bases between. CDR3 loop: CASYGQSPYEQYF. As DNA, the CDR3 is TGCGCCAGCTATGGACAGAGTCCCTACGAGCAGTACTTC. The variable domain in full, with the rest retrieved from reference TRBV5-1 and TRBJ2-7, is KAGVTQTPRYLIKTRGQQVTLSCSPISGHRSVSWYQQTPGQGLQFLFEYFSETQRNKGNFPGRFSGRQFSNSRSEMNVSTLELGDSALYLCASYGQSPYEQYFGPGTRLTVT.

This clonotype occurred a few times. The chain employs TRBV19 and TRBJ2-7; 7 bases are shared with TRBD1. Germline trimming cut 2 bases from V and 4 bases from J; bases unmatched to any gene: 5. CDR1 and CDR2 (germline): LNHDA, SQIVND (reference sequence). This CDR3 has 14 amino acids. The CDR3 spells CASSIKGQPYEQYF. The DNA of the CDR3 is TGTGCCAGTAGTATAAAGGGACAGCCGTACGAGCAGTACTTC.

This clonotype has at least ten counts. The V gene is TRBV2, the J gene TRBJ2-7; D call uncertain. Looked up from germline, CDR1 is SNHLY and CDR2 is FYNNEI. The CDR3 consists of 14 residues. V shed 1 base and J shed 2 bases, with 9 bases lying between them. The CDR3 nucleotides are TGTGCCAGCAGTGAAGTCCCCGAACCCTACGAGCAGTACTTC. Translation: CASSEVPEPYEQYF.

This clonotype was recorded at least ten times. The chain recombines TRBV9 with TRBJ2-7, with 7 bases aligning to TRBD2. J lost 2 bases, V lost 1 base, and 6 bases had no gene match. CDR3 size: 15 residues. Germline CDR1 is SGDLS and CDR2 is YYNGEE. The CDR3 is CASSVSPAGTYEQYF. The CDR3 nucleotides read TGTGCCAGCAGCGTATCTCCAGCGGGGACCTACGAGCAGTACTTC.

Ten or more counts support this clonotype. The chain links TRBV20-1 to TRBJ1-2; D perhaps matches TRBD1 (6 bases). The CDR3 is made up of 16 amino acids. V was trimmed by 1 base and J by 5 bases, leaving 20 bases between them. CDR1 is DFQATT and CDR2 is SNEGSKA in the germline V gene (reference sequence). CDR3 in amino acids: CSARGPGQPRGYGYTF. The CDR3 nucleotides read TGCAGTGCTAGAGGACCAGGACAGCCCCGGGGATATGGCTACACCTTC.

There are a few counts of this clonotype. This sequence joins TRBV20-1 and TRBJ2-5; the match to TRBD2 covers 9 bases. The CDR3 contains 15 residues. Per the germline V gene, CDR1 is DFQATT and CDR2 is SNEGSKA (reference sequence). V shed 3 bases, J shed 4 bases, and the junction held 9 bases outside the gene matches. CDR3 nucleotides: TGCAGTGCTAGCGTAATAGCGGGGGTAGGAGAGACCCAGTACTTC. This gives the protein CSASVIAGVGETQYF.

This clonotype was found many times. The chain combines TRBV6-1 with TRBJ2-5; D might be TRBD1 (5 bases). This CDR3 has 14 residues. The germline CDR1 and CDR2 sequences are MNHNS and SASEGT. Trimming pared 6 bases from V and 5 bases from J, leaving 16 bases between. CDR3 protein: CASSSLQGHETQYF. CDR3 in DNA: TGTGCCAGCAGCTCCCTTCAGGGCCACGAGACCCAGTACTTC.

This clonotype was found many times. The chain is built from TRBV12-3 or TRBV12-4 and TRBJ1-1, with D uncertain. V lost 5 bases, J lost 5 bases, and 9 bases lay in between. The CDR3 consists of 12 residues. The CDR3 DNA sequence: TGTGCCAGCAGTCAACGGGTGACTGAAGCTTTCTTT. Protein sequence: CASSQRVTEAFF.

This clonotype was observed many times. This chain links TRBV10-3 with TRBJ1-1; D is unclear. CDR1 ENHRY and CDR2 SYGVKD come from the germline V gene. The CDR3 sequence is 15 residues long. Trimming shortened V by 3 bases and J by 0 bases, and 11 bases separated the two germline ends. The CDR3 coding sequence is TGTGCCATCAGTGAAAGGGAACGGATGAACACTGAAGCTTTCTTT. Its translation: CAISERERMNTEAFF.

There are many counts of this clonotype. This rearrangement joins TRBV12-3 or TRBV12-4 to TRBJ1-6, with D possibly matching TRBD1 (5 bases). V was pared by 3 bases and J by 10 bases, with 10 bases between. The CDR3 contains 13 residues. CDR3 protein: CASSLGDRSPLHF. CDR3 DNA sequence: TGTGCCAGCAGTTTGGGGGATCGGTCACCCCTCCACTTT.

This clonotype occurred many times. This rearrangement joins TRBV6-1 to TRBJ2-7; 8 bases line up with TRBD2. The CDR3 is made up of 14 amino acids. V gave up 9 bases and J gave up 1 base; unmatched junction bases: 8. CDR1 MNHNS and CDR2 SASEGT come from the germline V gene. Written as DNA, the CDR3 is TGTGCCAGTTCGCTAGCGGGTGAATCCTACGAGCAGTACTTC. Translation: CASSLAGESYEQYF.

At least ten counts were recorded for this clonotype. The chain couples TRBV20-1 to TRBJ2-3; no firm D call. Germline V gene sequence: CDR1 DFQATT, CDR2 SNEGSKA (reference sequence). The CDR3 consists of 12 residues. Trimming stripped 7 bases from V and 7 bases from J, with 15 bases between. CDR3 nucleotides: TGCAGTGTTGCGGTAGGTCGAAATACGCAGTATTTT. Translated: CSVAVGRNTQYF.

This chain links TRBV5-1 with TRBJ2-2, with a tentative D call TRBD1 (6 bases). The CDR3 is 16 amino acids. Germline V CDR1 and CDR2: SGHRS, YFSETQ. Trimming took off 0 bases at V and 1 base at J, with 10 bases between the two ends. This CDR3 reads CASSLVTGQNTGELFF. Written as DNA, the CDR3 is TGCGCCAGCAGCTTGGTCACAGGGCAGAACACCGGGGAGCTGTTTTTT.

This clonotype was observed many times. The CDR3 DNA reads TGTGCCAGCAGCTTAGGGAATGGCTATGGCTACACCTTC. Its translation: CASSLGNGYGYTF. The chain recombines TRBV7-9 with TRBJ1-2; D is undetermined. V lost 1 base and J lost 4, with 7 bases in between. Germline V gives CDR1 SEHNR, CDR2 FQNEAQ (reference sequence). This CDR3 contains 13 residues.

This clonotype came up a few times. The rearrangement links TRBV14 to TRBJ1-1, with 8 bases that match TRBD1. From germline, CDR1 is SGHDN and CDR2 FVKESK. The CDR3 covers 14 residues. V lost 10 bases, J lost 0 bases, and 7 bases stayed unmatched. CDR3 nucleotide sequence: TGTGCCACCTCGAGGACAGGGATGAACACTGAAGCTTTCTTT. Translated, it gives CATSRTGMNTEAFF.

This clonotype was detected many times. The rearrangement uses TRBV19 and TRBJ2-3; D gene ambiguous. CDR3 length equals 13 residues. Per the germline V gene, CDR1 is LNHDA and CDR2 is SQIVND (reference sequence). V shed 2 bases and J shed 4 bases, with 7 bases lying between them. CDR3 nucleotides: TGTGCCAGTAGTATAACATTCGCAGATACGCAGTATTTT. Translation: CASSITFADTQYF. The whole variable domain, remainder taken from reference TRBV19 and TRBJ2-3, is DGGITQSPKYLFRKEGQNVTLSCEQNLNHDAMYWYRQDPGQGLRLIYYSQIVNDFQKGDIAEGYSVSREKKESFPLTVTSAQKNPTAFYLCASSITFADTQYFGPGTRLTVL.

The genes are TRBV30 and TRBJ1-5; TRBD1 matches 9 bases. J was trimmed by 0 bases and V by 0 bases; bases with no gene match: 6. The germline V gene has CDR1 GTSNPN and CDR2 SVGIG (reference sequence). CDR3 length: 17 amino acids. As DNA, the CDR3 is TGTGCCTGGAGTGTCGGACAGGGGAGGGGTAGCAATCAGCCCCAGCATTTT. It yields the protein CAWSVGQGRGSNQPQHF.

The chain links TRBV3-1 to TRBJ2-2, with D perhaps TRBD1 (6 bases). Trimming took 4 bases from V and 4 from J, leaving 19 bases between them. Per germline, CDR1 LGHDT and CDR2 YNNKEL (reference sequence). The CDR3 is 17 residues long. The DNA of the CDR3 is TGTGCCAGCAGCCCAACCGCTCCAGGGGCAAGCACCGGGGAGCTGTTTTTT. Its translation is CASSPTAPGASTGELFF.